The 27 T cell receptor beta chains reported below all come from one sample, sequenced in a study of cytomegalovirus exposure and HLA in healthy donors. The PCR ran on 60 Vbeta and 13 Jbeta primers. Assay: immunoSEQ multiplex PCR; the TCRdb copy retains only in-frame clones and omits some. Of approximately 54,000 clones listed, roughly 84% are singletons. Sequencing used PBMCs. The origin of the receptors is a woman aged 18 to 35 in good health and CMV-seronegative.

The chain combines TRBV9 with TRBJ2-2; the match to TRBD2 covers 10 bases. CDR3 length: 18 amino acids. J was trimmed by 5 bases and V by 0 bases; bases with no gene match: 10. Germline CDR1 SGDLS, CDR2 YYNGEE. CDR3 coding DNA: TGTGCCAGCAGCGTAGATCCCCTAGCGGGAGTCCGGACCGGGGAGCTGTTTTTT. Translated, it gives CASSVDPLAGVRTGELFF.

CDR3 nucleotide sequence: TGTGCCAGCTCACCCGTAAGCGGGGCTCACACAGATACGCAGTATTTT. It translates to CASSPVSGAHTDTQYF. The chain couples TRBV18 to TRBJ2-3; 7 bases are a match to TRBD2. The ends lost 3 bases at V and 2 bases at J; junction bases unmatched: 8. Germline V gene sequence: CDR1 KGHSH, CDR2 LQKENI. The CDR3 spans 16 residues.

The sample holds a few counts of this clone. The chain combines TRBV28 with TRBJ2-2; tentative D call: TRBD2 (6 bases). The germline CDR1 and CDR2 sequences are MDHEN and SYDVKM. The CDR3 totals 15 residues. Trimming took 3 bases from V and 3 from J, leaving 11 bases between them. This chain's CDR3 is CASSFGGSDTGELFF. CDR3 DNA: TGTGCCAGCAGTTTTGGGGGGTCGGACACCGGGGAGCTGTTTTTT.

V gene TRBV2 combines with J gene TRBJ2-1, with 8 bases matching TRBD1. Germline CDR1 is SNHLY and CDR2 is FYNNEI. Germline trimming cut 2 bases from V and 9 bases from J; bases unmatched to any gene: 12. CDR3 length: 16 amino acids. In DNA form, the CDR3 reads TGTGCCAGCAGTGAATACCGGGGACAGGCCGGCGGTGAGCAGTTCTTC. This translates into CASSEYRGQAGGEQFF.

This sequence joins TRBV7-8 and TRBJ1-2; possibly TRBD1 for D (6 bases). Germline assignment: CDR1 SGHVS and CDR2 FQNEAQ. CDR3 length: 11 amino acids. CDR3 amino acids: CATQGSYGYTF. CDR3 coding DNA: TGTGCGACGCAGGGGTCCTATGGCTACACCTTC.

V gene TRBV6-6 combines with J gene TRBJ2-7; 7 positions agree with TRBD2. Germline CDR1 and CDR2: MNHNY and SVGAGI (reference sequence). J gave up 0 bases and V 2 bases, and 4 bases lay outside the gene matches. The CDR3 totals 15 residues. The CDR3: CASSYRGGSSYEQYF. CDR3 DNA: TGTGCCAGCAGTTACCGGGGCGGGAGCTCCTACGAGCAGTACTTC.

CDR3 sequence (DNA): TGTGCCAGCTCCGCTGGACTAGCGGGAGGTAATGAGCAGTTCTTC. Its protein product is CASSAGLAGGNEQFF. V is TRBV18 and J is TRBJ2-1; 14 bases agree with TRBD2. The length of the CDR3 is 15 residues. The ends lost 6 bases at V and 7 bases at J; junction bases unmatched: 5. The germline CDR1 and CDR2 sequences are KGHSH and LQKENI.

The chain uses TRBV7-9 and TRBJ2-1; tentative D call: TRBD2 (6 bases). This CDR3 region has 14 residues. Germline V lookup: CDR1 SEHNR, CDR2 FQNEAQ (reference sequence). V lost 7 bases and J lost 6, with 16 bases in between. The CDR3 loop reads CASTLGGVGNEQFF. CDR3 sequence (DNA): TGTGCCAGCACCCTCGGCGGGGTGGGCAATGAGCAGTTCTTC.

V usage is TRBV6-1 and J usage is TRBJ2-7, with D perhaps TRBD1 (6 bases). Per the germline V gene, CDR1 is MNHNS and CDR2 is SASEGT. The CDR3 length is 14 residues. Trimming pared 3 bases from V and 6 bases from J, leaving 15 bases between. This CDR3 reads CASSDNRESSEQYF. In DNA, the CDR3 is TGTGCCAGCAGTGATAACAGGGAGTCTAGCGAGCAGTACTTC.

The V call is TRBV27, the J call TRBJ2-7; 11 bases agree with TRBD2. This CDR3 is built from 15 residues. V trimming: 5 bases; J trimming: 1 base; junction bases outside the gene matches: 4. CDR1 is MNHEY, CDR2 SMNVEV, per germline (reference sequence). The CDR3 DNA is TGTGCCAGCAGTCTGACTAGCGGGGCGTCCTACGAGCAGTACTTC. Translated: CASSLTSGASYEQYF.

J is TRBJ1-2 and V is TRBV2; 10 bases are shared with TRBD1. Trimming at V came to 6 bases and at J to 6 bases, leaving 4 bases not matched to a gene. The CDR3 length is 13 residues. Germline V gene data show CDR1 as SNHLY and CDR2 as FYNNEI. CDR3 residues: CASRETGGDGYTF. In DNA, the CDR3 is TGTGCCAGCAGGGAGACAGGGGGCGATGGCTACACCTTC.

The table lists this clone with a count of one. This sequence joins TRBV27 and TRBJ2-7; D is perhaps TRBD1 (5 bases). Between the trimmed V and J ends, which lost 2 bases and 4 bases, there was a span of 18 bases. The CDR3 runs 16 residues. Looked up from germline, CDR1 is MNHEY and CDR2 is SMNVEV (reference sequence). CDR3 in amino acids: CASSLTSTGFVYEQYF. The CDR3 DNA is TGTGCCAGCAGTTTAACATCCACAGGTTTCGTTTACGAGCAGTACTTC.

The chain links TRBV11-2 to TRBJ1-2; weak D call: TRBD1 (6 bases). This CDR3 has 15 residues. Germline V lookup: CDR1 SGHAT, CDR2 FQNNGV. V was shortened by 5 bases and J by 2 bases, with 15 bases between the two germline ends. The CDR3 here is CASSPVRGANYGYTF. The CDR3 DNA sequence: TGTGCCAGCAGCCCCGTCCGGGGGGCAAACTATGGCTACACCTTC.

The V gene is TRBV19, the J gene TRBJ2-1, with TRBD1 as a possible D gene (6 bases). Germline V gene sequence: CDR1 LNHDA, CDR2 SQIVND (reference sequence). CDR3 size: 15 residues. The ends were cut back, 7 bases at V and 0 bases at J, with 13 bases in the middle. The CDR3 DNA follows: TGTGCCAGTACCGGCGGACAGACCTCCTACAATGAGCAGTTCTTC. This sequence encodes CASTGGQTSYNEQFF.

This clone is a singleton in its sample. DNA for the CDR3: TGTGCCTGGAATCGGGGGCACAGCGGGGCTCAAGAGACCCAGTACTTC. This encodes CAWNRGHSGAQETQYF. The gene calls are TRBV30 and TRBJ2-5; a weak D match, TRBD2 (7 bases). The V and J ends lost 4 bases and 2 bases respectively, with 20 bases between them. The CDR3 runs 16 residues. From germline, CDR1 is GTSNPN and CDR2 SVGIG (reference sequence).

Concerning this clone: Its ends do not fully match the called genes, so a read error is possible. V usage is TRBV7-9 and J usage is TRBJ1-2; D gene uncertain. Germline CDR1 is SEHNR and CDR2 is FQNEAQ (reference sequence). This CDR3 has 15 residues. The CDR3 here is CSSSLGYSTNYGYTF. The CDR3 coding sequence is TGTTCCAGCAGCTTAGGGTACAGCACTAACTATGGCTACACCTTC.

The chain joins TRBV30 to TRBJ2-2; 7 bases are shared with TRBD1. The length of the CDR3 is 14 residues. The junction had 6 bases not matched to a gene; V was cut back by 4 bases and J by 4 bases. CDR1 is GTSNPN and CDR2 is SVGIG in the germline V gene (reference sequence). The CDR3 loop is CAWTTGLVTGELFF. In DNA form, the CDR3 reads TGTGCCTGGACGACAGGGCTCGTCACCGGGGAGCTGTTTTTT.

The count of this clone is one. This chain connects TRBV7-3 to TRBJ1-1, with 9 bases lining up with TRBD1. CDR1 SGHTA and CDR2 FQGTGA come from the germline V gene. Trimming cost V 2 bases and J 5 bases; bases outside gene matches: 15. The CDR3 contains 18 residues. In DNA, the CDR3 is TGTGCCAGCAGCTTATTAGGTGGGACAGGGAGGTTAGGGACTGAAGCTTTCTTT. Translation gives CASSLLGGTGRLGTEAFF. The full variable domain, in which reference TRBV7-3 and TRBJ1-1 provide the parts outside the CDR3, is GAGVSQTPSNKVTEKGKYVELRCDPISGHTALYWYRQSLGQGPEFLIYFQGTGAADDSGLPNDRFFAVRPEGSVSTLKIQRTERGDSAVYLCASSLLGGTGRLGTEAFFGQGTRLTVV.

The J gene is TRBJ1-5, the V gene TRBV30; no clear D gene. Trimming removed 2 bases at V and 2 bases at J, with 4 bases between. Germline-derived CDR1 and CDR2 are GTSNPN and SVGIG (reference sequence). The CDR3 length is 12 residues. Written as DNA, the CDR3 is TGTGCCTGGAGTCTCGGCAATCAGCCCCAGCATTTT. It is translated as CAWSLGNQPQHF.

The gene calls are TRBV10-3 and TRBJ1-3; a weak D match, TRBD1 (5 bases). The CDR3 length is 16 residues. V was cut by 0 bases and J by 2 bases, with 11 bases left in between. Germline CDR1 is ENHRY and CDR2 is SYGVKD. The CDR3 spells CAISESSGFPGNTIYF. The CDR3, as DNA: TGTGCCATCAGTGAGTCTTCAGGGTTCCCTGGAAACACCATATATTTT.

The rearrangement joins TRBV6-1 to TRBJ2-7; 7 nucleotides agree with TRBD1. V was clipped by 4 bases and J by 0 bases; unmatched bases: 6. Germline loops: CDR1 MNHNS, CDR2 SASEGT. The length of the CDR3 is 15 residues. CDR3 in amino acids: CASSVGDSLSYEQYF. CDR3 sequence (DNA): TGTGCCAGCAGTGTGGGGGACAGCCTCTCCTACGAGCAGTACTTC.

This rearrangement joins TRBV5-1 to TRBJ1-2; no clear D. The length of the CDR3 is 16 residues. With 4 bases removed from V and 8 bases from J, the gap between germline ends came to 24 bases. Germline V lookup: CDR1 SGHRS, CDR2 YFSETQ. DNA for the CDR3: TGCGCCAGCAGCCCCAACCCGGGAAGCCCTGGAGGGGGCTACACCTTC. Amino acids: CASSPNPGSPGGGYTF.

This chain joins TRBV4-1 and TRBJ1-6; 8 bases map to TRBD1. Unmatched junction bases numbered 3, after V lost 0 bases and J lost 8 bases. CDR1 and CDR2 from the germline V gene are MGHRA and YSYEKL. The CDR3 runs 15 residues. The DNA of the CDR3 is TGCGCCAGCAGCCAAGATCAACAGGGGGATTCACCCCTCCACTTT. It yields the protein CASSQDQQGDSPLHF.

In this sample, this clone turned up a few times. The chain is built from TRBV5-1 and TRBJ1-2, with TRBD1 as a possible D gene (5 bases). The CDR3 length is 11 residues. V was shortened by 3 bases and J by 10 bases, with 10 bases between the two germline ends. Germline V gene sequence: CDR1 SGHRS, CDR2 YFSETQ. The CDR3 is CASSWGGLYTF. The CDR3 nucleotides read TGCGCCAGCAGCTGGGGGGGACTCTACACCTTC.

The chain carries TRBV11-2 and TRBJ1-5, with 8 bases identical to TRBD1. This CDR3 contains 15 residues. The trim removed 3 bases at V and 6 bases at J, leaving 7 bases unmatched. Per germline, CDR1 SGHAT and CDR2 FQNNGV. The DNA of the CDR3 is TGTGCCAGCAGCTTCGGACAGGGATCGACTCAGCCCCAGCATTTT. Translating gives CASSFGQGSTQPQHF. The full variable domain, in which reference TRBV11-2 and TRBJ1-5 provide the parts outside the CDR3, is EAGVAQSPRYKIIEKRQSVAFWCNPISGHATLYWYQQILGQGPKLLIQFQNNGVVDDSQLPKDRFSAERLKGVDSTLKIQPAKLEDSAVYLCASSFGQGSTQPQHFGDGTRLSIL.

The V gene is TRBV9, the J gene TRBJ1-6, with 7 bases that match TRBD1. The junction had 5 bases not matched to a gene; V was cut back by 4 bases and J by 10 bases. This CDR3 is built from 13 residues. The germline CDR1 and CDR2 sequences are SGDLS and YYNGEE. CDR3 DNA: TGTGCCAGCAGCTTTACAGGGGAGTCACCCCTCCACTTT. This translates into CASSFTGESPLHF.

This chain links TRBV5-6 with TRBJ1-1; 10 nucleotides align to TRBD1. J lost 4 bases, V lost 1 base, and 4 bases had no gene match. Germline values: CDR1 SGHDT, CDR2 YYEEEE. There are 15 residues in the CDR3. CDR3 sequence (DNA): TGTGCCAGCAGCTTGTTGACAGGGGGCGTCACTGAAGCTTTCTTT. Translating it yields CASSLLTGGVTEAFF. Complete variable domain (other parts from reference TRBV5-6 and TRBJ1-1): DAGVTQSPTHLIKTRGQQVTLRCSPKSGHDTVSWYQQALGQGPQFIFQYYEEEERQRGNFPDRFSGHQFPNYSSELNVNALLLGDSALYLCASSLLTGGVTEAFFGQGTRLTVV.